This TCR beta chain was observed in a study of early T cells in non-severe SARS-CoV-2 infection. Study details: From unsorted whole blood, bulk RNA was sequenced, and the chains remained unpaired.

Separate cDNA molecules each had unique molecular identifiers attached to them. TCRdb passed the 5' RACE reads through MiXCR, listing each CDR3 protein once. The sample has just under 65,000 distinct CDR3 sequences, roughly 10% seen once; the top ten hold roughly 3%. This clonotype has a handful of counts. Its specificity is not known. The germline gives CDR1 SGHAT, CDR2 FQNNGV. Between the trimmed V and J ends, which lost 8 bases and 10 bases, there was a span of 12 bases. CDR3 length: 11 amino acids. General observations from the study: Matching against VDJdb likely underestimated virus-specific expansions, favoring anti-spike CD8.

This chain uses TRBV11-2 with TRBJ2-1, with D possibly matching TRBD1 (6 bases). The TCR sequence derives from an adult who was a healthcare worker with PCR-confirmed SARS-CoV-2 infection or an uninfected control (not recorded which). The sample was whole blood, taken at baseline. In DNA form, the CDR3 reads TGTGCCAGCTCATCCAGGGGAGAGCAGTTCTTC. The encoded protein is CASSSRGEQFF.